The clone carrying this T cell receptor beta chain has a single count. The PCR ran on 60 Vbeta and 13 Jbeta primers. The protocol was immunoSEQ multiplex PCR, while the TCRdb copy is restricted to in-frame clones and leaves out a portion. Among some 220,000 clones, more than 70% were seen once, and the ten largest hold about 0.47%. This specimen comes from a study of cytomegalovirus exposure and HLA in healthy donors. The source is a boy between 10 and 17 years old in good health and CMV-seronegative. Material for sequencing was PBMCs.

The CDR3 sequence is CASRNRALNTEAFF. The CDR3 DNA is TGTGCCAGCAGGAACAGAGCCCTGAACACTGAAGCTTTCTTT. The chain joins TRBV27 to TRBJ1-1, with no clear D. CDR1 and CDR2 (germline): MNHEY, SMNVEV (reference sequence). The length of the CDR3 is 14 residues. The germline V and J ends were trimmed by 6 bases and 0 bases, with 11 bases remaining between them.